This T cell receptor (beta chain) was recorded in a study of CD8 T cells in Susac syndrome. Germline CDR1 is MNHEY and CDR2 is SMNVEV (reference sequence). CDR3 size: 13 residues. Trimming took off 11 bases at V and 0 bases at J, with 14 bases between the two ends. Sequencing of TCR beta was undertaken in CD8+ and CD4+ T cells derived from blood. The individuals used as controls were healthy donors who had been matched for both age and sex. TEMRA cells were FACS-enriched and CD8+ and CD4+ T cells negatively isolated. Random hexamers were used to reverse transcribe an amount of roughly 0.5 to 1 ug RNA. TCR beta CDR3 was amplified by immunoSEQ multiplex PCR. This amplification extended across 54 Vbeta and 13 Jbeta segments. MiXCR, applied by TCRdb to the immunoSEQ multiplex PCR reads, yields one record per CDR3 protein. The table lists more than 110,000 distinct CDR3 sequences, 94% of them singletons.

The chain couples TRBV27 to TRBJ2-7, with TRBD2 as a possible D gene (5 bases). The sample taken for sequencing was CD8+ T cells from PBMCs. The receptor was derived from a human donor in good health. CDR3 protein: CAVTRAGSYEQYF. The CDR3 DNA follows: TGTGCCGTAACGAGGGCAGGCTCCTACGAGCAGTACTTC.